The 27 T cell receptor beta chains reported below all come from one sample, sequenced in a study of CD8 T cells in Susac syndrome. Random hexamers were used to reverse transcribe about 0.5 to 1 ug of RNA. TCRdb re-derived calls from the immunoSEQ multiplex PCR reads in MiXCR, one entry per CDR3 protein. The table shows about 180,000 distinct CDR3 sequences, with 85% to 95% occurring only once. The sequencing sample was made of CD4+ T cells from PBMCs. These receptors originate from a human donor with Susac syndrome.

The chain joins TRBV28 to TRBJ2-7; 12 bases are shared with TRBD2. CDR3 length: 14 residues. Germline V gives CDR1 MDHEN, CDR2 SYDVKM. The ends lost 6 bases at V and 4 bases at J; junction bases unmatched: 4. In DNA, the CDR3 is TGTGCCAGCAGCCGGACTAGCGGGAAATACGAGCAGTACTTC. It yields the protein CASSRTSGKYEQYF.

The chain carries TRBV6-1 and TRBJ2-2; D possibly corresponds to TRBD2 (5 bases). This CDR3 is built from 16 residues. The germline CDR1 and CDR2 sequences are MNHNS and SASEGT. V was cut by 2 bases and J by 2 bases, with 12 bases left in between. The DNA for the CDR3 is TGTGCCAGCAGTGAAATCCGGGGAAGAAACACCGGGGAGCTGTTTTTT. Translated: CASSEIRGRNTGELFF.

The gene calls are TRBV5-1 and TRBJ1-2, with D possibly being TRBD1 (6 bases). V was pared by 4 bases and J by 11 bases, with 18 bases between. The CDR3 sequence is 13 residues long. Germline CDR1 reads SGHRS; CDR2 reads YFSETQ. The CDR3 DNA follows: TGCGCCAGCAGCCCCGGACAGCTGGAAGCTTACACCTTC. Translation gives CASSPGQLEAYTF.

This clonotype was seen only a few times. V usage is TRBV3-1 and J usage is TRBJ2-3; D remains ambiguous. V was pared by 5 bases and J by 0 bases, with 3 bases between. The CDR3 has 12 residues. Germline loops: CDR1 LGHDT, CDR2 YNNKEL (reference sequence). CDR3: CASSYSTDTQYF. For the CDR3, the DNA is TGTGCCAGCAGCTATAGCACAGATACGCAGTATTTT.

The chain combines TRBV4-1 with TRBJ2-3; D is ambiguous. This CDR3 is built from 16 residues. Germline assignment: CDR1 MGHRA and CDR2 YSYEKL. With 0 bases removed from V and 2 bases from J, the gap between germline ends came to 12 bases. The chain's CDR3 is CASSQEIRPDTDTQYF. The CDR3 DNA sequence: TGCGCCAGCAGCCAAGAAATTCGTCCTGACACAGATACGCAGTATTTT.

This chain uses TRBV30 with TRBJ2-7, with 9 positions matching TRBD1. This CDR3 contains 14 residues. V was pared by 1 base and J by 3 bases, with 4 bases of the junction left unmatched. From germline, CDR1 is GTSNPN and CDR2 SVGIG (reference sequence). The DNA of the CDR3 is TGTGCCTGGAGTGCAGACAGGGGGGTCTACGAGCAGTACTTC. This codes for CAWSADRGVYEQYF.

This chain uses TRBV4-1 with TRBJ1-2; 7 positions agree with TRBD1. The junction had 5 bases not matched to a gene; V was cut back by 5 bases and J by 8 bases. The germline CDR1 and CDR2 sequences are MGHRA and YSYEKL. The CDR3 covers 12 residues. The CDR3 reads CASSFRQGGYTF. In nucleotides, the CDR3 is TGCGCCAGCAGCTTTCGACAGGGAGGCTACACCTTC.

The genes are TRBV7-9 and TRBJ2-7; a possible D gene is TRBD1 (5 bases). The CDR3 extends over 13 amino acids. V lost 5 bases to trimming and J lost 5 bases, with 13 bases between them. Per the germline V gene, CDR1 is SEHNR and CDR2 is FQNEAQ (reference sequence). The CDR3 coding sequence is TGTGCCAGCAGCCCCAACACAGGTCACGAGCAGTACTTC. Protein sequence: CASSPNTGHEQYF.

This sequence joins TRBV2 and TRBJ1-4; D remains ambiguous. The CDR3 has 12 residues. CDR1 and CDR2 (germline): SNHLY, FYNNEI. With 6 bases removed from V and 10 bases from J, the gap between germline ends came to 12 bases. The CDR3 is CASRDGSGKLFF. As DNA, the CDR3 is TGTGCCAGCAGGGACGGGAGTGGAAAACTGTTTTTT.

The chain combines TRBV7-2 with TRBJ2-3, with 7 bases aligning to TRBD2. Germline CDR1 reads SGHTA; CDR2 reads FQGNSA. The V and J ends lost 5 bases and 3 bases, in that order; junction bases with no gene match: 14. CDR3 length: 17 residues. The CDR3: CASSPRLAVIITDTQYF. The CDR3 DNA is TGTGCCAGCAGCCCACGGCTAGCGGTTATAATAACAGATACGCAGTATTTT.

The rearrangement uses TRBV20-1 and TRBJ1-4; no firm D call. The germline V and J ends were trimmed by 3 bases and 7 bases, with 12 bases remaining between them. This CDR3 is built from 13 residues. Germline loops: CDR1 DFQATT, CDR2 SNEGSKA (reference sequence). CDR3 bases: TGCAGTGCTAGGACCGAAACGGGTGAAAAACTGTTTTTT. Amino acids: CSARTETGEKLFF.

The table lists this clonotype with a count of one. The V call is TRBV3-1, the J call TRBJ2-1; possible D gene TRBD1, 5 bases. Germline values: CDR1 LGHDT, CDR2 YNNKEL (reference sequence). Trimming removed 0 bases from V and 9 bases from J, with 15 bases in between. This CDR3 has 15 residues. The CDR3 DNA follows: TGTGCCAGCAGCCAAGAAGGGGCGACCTTGGGTGAGCAGTTCTTC. Translation: CASSQEGATLGEQFF.

The CDR3 spells CATSRGYSDEQFF. The DNA of the CDR3 is TGTGCCACCAGCAGAGGATATTCAGATGAGCAGTTCTTC. The chain joins TRBV15 to TRBJ2-1; D unresolved. This CDR3 has 13 amino acids. From germline, CDR1 is LNHNV and CDR2 YYDKDF (reference sequence). V lost 1 base and J 8 bases, leaving 9 bases between the germline ends.

In this sample, this clonotype turned up once. This chain links TRBV5-1 with TRBJ2-1, with D possibly being TRBD2 (6 bases). This CDR3 has 16 amino acids. Germline lookup yields CDR1 SGHRS and CDR2 YFSETQ. V lost 5 bases, J lost 1 base, and 16 bases lay in between. CDR3 region: CASREGQGMSYNEQFF. The CDR3 DNA follows: TGCGCCAGCAGGGAGGGGCAAGGGATGTCCTACAATGAGCAGTTCTTC.

CDR3 DNA: TGCAGTGCTGCGGGACAGGGGGCTTGGCACTTT. It encodes CSAAGQGAWHF. The chain recombines TRBV20-1 with TRBJ1-6; 12 nucleotides align to TRBD1. CDR3 length: 11 residues. Losses at the gene ends were 5 bases for V and 19 bases for J; bases not matched to a gene: 6. CDR1 DFQATT and CDR2 SNEGSKA come from the germline V gene (reference sequence).

J is TRBJ2-1 and V is TRBV13, with D unclear. Germline V lookup: CDR1 PRHDT, CDR2 FYEKMQ (reference sequence). The CDR3 has 18 amino acids. Trimming removed 6 bases at V and 0 bases at J, with 21 bases between. This CDR3 is CASSSRVWSASSYNEQFF. In nucleotides, the CDR3 is TGTGCCAGCAGTTCTCGGGTGTGGAGCGCGAGCTCCTACAATGAGCAGTTCTTC.

The chain combines TRBV12-3 or TRBV12-4 with TRBJ1-5; 7 positions match TRBD1. V lost 4 bases and J lost 4; bases outside the gene matches: 1. This CDR3 region has 13 residues. The CDR3: CASSYRGNQPQHF. CDR3 sequence (DNA): TGTGCCAGCAGTTACAGGGGAAATCAGCCCCAGCATTTT.

The rearrangement joins TRBV20-1 to TRBJ2-1; no reliable D call. Trimming took 0 bases from V and 0 from J, leaving 6 bases between them. Germline CDR1 and CDR2: DFQATT and SNEGSKA (reference sequence). This CDR3 contains 14 residues. Written as DNA, the CDR3 is TGCAGTGCTAGAGACCCGAACTCCTACAATGAGCAGTTCTTC. Its protein product is CSARDPNSYNEQFF.

The chain links TRBV2 to TRBJ2-5; D is perhaps TRBD2 (6 bases). In germline, CDR1 is SNHLY, CDR2 FYNNEI. This CDR3 comprises 14 residues. V was trimmed by 4 bases and J by 5 bases, leaving 14 bases between them. In DNA, the CDR3 is TGTGCCAGCAGTGTTGCTCTAGCGTTGGAGACCCAGTACTTC. Its translation is CASSVALALETQYF.

V is TRBV6-5 and J is TRBJ2-7; D perhaps matches TRBD2 (7 bases). CDR1 and CDR2 (germline): MNHEY, SVGAGI. Trimming took 10 bases from V and 3 from J, leaving 16 bases between them. The CDR3 is 13 amino acids. Here the CDR3 DNA reads TGTGCCACCGGAGGGGGGGCTATCTACGAGCAGTACTTC. It encodes CATGGGAIYEQYF.

The chain combines TRBV7-2 with TRBJ2-1; D is unresolved. The germline V gene encodes CDR1 SGHTA and CDR2 FQGNSA. V was clipped by 5 bases and J by 6 bases, with 17 bases between them. The CDR3 has 15 amino acids. This CDR3 reads CASSTYARNPNEQFF. CDR3 nucleotide sequence: TGTGCCAGCAGCACGTATGCGCGCAATCCCAATGAGCAGTTCTTC.

Comment on this clonotype: One end of the junction is discordant with germline, which a read error may explain. The chain combines TRBV3-1 with TRBJ2-6; unclear D gene. This CDR3 region has 14 residues. Germline lookup yields CDR1 LGHDT and CDR2 YNNKEL (reference sequence). CDR3 amino acids: CTSSQHSGANVLTF. As DNA, the CDR3 is TGTACCAGCAGCCAACACTCTGGGGCCAACGTCCTGACTTTC.

The chain combines TRBV20-1 with TRBJ2-1; 13 bases match TRBD2. V shed 0 bases and J 5 bases; nucleotides not matched to a gene: 4. The germline gives CDR1 DFQATT, CDR2 SNEGSKA (reference sequence). This CDR3 spans 16 amino acids. The CDR3 DNA reads as TGCAGTGCTAGAGATCCCGGGACTAGCGGGAACAATGAGCAGTTCTTC. Translation gives CSARDPGTSGNNEQFF.

The V gene is TRBV5-4, the J gene TRBJ2-2; no clear D. The CDR3 loop spans 16 amino acids. Germline V gene data show CDR1 as SGHNT and CDR2 as YYREEE (reference sequence). V was clipped by 1 base and J by 4 bases, with 14 bases between them. The CDR3 is CASSLSGSRGTGELFF. In DNA, the CDR3 is TGTGCCAGCAGCTTGTCGGGTTCTCGAGGCACCGGGGAGCTGTTTTTT.

The CDR3 sequence is CASSLDRGGSSYEQYF. Written as DNA, the CDR3 is TGTGCCAGCAGTTTAGACAGGGGCGGGAGCTCCTACGAGCAGTACTTC. The chain has TRBV28 and TRBJ2-7, with a possible D match to TRBD1 (8 bases). The CDR3 consists of 16 residues. Looked up from germline, CDR1 is MDHEN and CDR2 is SYDVKM. The V end lost 2 bases, the J end lost 0 bases, and 14 bases lay between the germline ends.

V gene TRBV7-2 combines with J gene TRBJ2-5; 7 positions agree with TRBD2. From germline, CDR1 is SGHTA and CDR2 FQGNSA. J gave up 5 bases and V 1 base, and 7 bases lay outside the gene matches. The CDR3 extends over 15 amino acids. DNA of the CDR3: TGTGCCAGCAGCTTAGATGGGGCGGGAGCTGAGACCCAGTACTTC. Amino acids: CASSLDGAGAETQYF.

The gene calls are TRBV20-1 and TRBJ2-3, with D perhaps TRBD2 (6 bases). The V end was cut by 0 bases, the J end by 2 bases, with 9 bases between. The CDR3 contains 14 residues. Germline assignment: CDR1 DFQATT and CDR2 SNEGSKA (reference sequence). The CDR3 here is CSARDPSATDTQYF. The CDR3 nucleotides read TGCAGTGCTAGAGATCCTAGCGCCACAGATACGCAGTATTTT.